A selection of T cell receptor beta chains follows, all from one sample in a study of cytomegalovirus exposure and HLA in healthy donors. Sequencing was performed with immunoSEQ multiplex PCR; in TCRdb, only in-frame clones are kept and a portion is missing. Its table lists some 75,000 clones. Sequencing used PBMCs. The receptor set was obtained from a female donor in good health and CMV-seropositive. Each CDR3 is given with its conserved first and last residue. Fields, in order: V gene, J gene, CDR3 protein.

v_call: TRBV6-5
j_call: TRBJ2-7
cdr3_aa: CASSPRLAGNYEQYF

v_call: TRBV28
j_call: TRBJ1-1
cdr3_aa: CASRVFGTGRTEAFF

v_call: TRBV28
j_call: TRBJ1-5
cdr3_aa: CATEGSNQPQHF

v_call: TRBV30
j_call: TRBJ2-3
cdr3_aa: CAWSPSQRNTQYF

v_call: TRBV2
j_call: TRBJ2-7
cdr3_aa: CASVEYTGEGQYF

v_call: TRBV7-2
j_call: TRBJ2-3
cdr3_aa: CASSMTRGDTQYF

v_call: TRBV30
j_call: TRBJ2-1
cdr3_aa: CAWDRGLYEQFF

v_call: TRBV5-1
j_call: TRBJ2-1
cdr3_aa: CASSLRGGGSIYNEQFF

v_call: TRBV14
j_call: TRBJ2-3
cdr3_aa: CASSQGFRGRRTDTQYF

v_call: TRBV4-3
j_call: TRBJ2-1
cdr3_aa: CASSPYLAGEDEQFF

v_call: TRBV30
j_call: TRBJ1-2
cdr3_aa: CAWSVEGGNTYGYTF

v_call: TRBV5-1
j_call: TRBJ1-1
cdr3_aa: CASSLGQDTEAFF